One and the same sample provided the 9 T cell receptor beta chains below, sequenced in a study of T cell responses to AZD1222 COVID-19 vaccine. Profiled with immunoSEQ multiplex PCR; TCRdb holds only in-frame clones, not every one. In the table there are approximately 73,000 clones, around four fifths of which are singletons. The material sequenced was peripheral blood, taken on day 0 of AZD1222 vaccination. These receptors all stem from an adult in good health.

V is TRBV10-3 and J is TRBJ1-1; D is unclear. The CDR3 extends over 15 amino acids. Germline values: CDR1 ENHRY, CDR2 SYGVKD. V lost 0 bases to trimming and J lost 0 bases, with 8 bases between them. CDR3 DNA: TGTGCCATCAGTGAGTCGAGACGGATGAACACTGAAGCTTTCTTT. Residues: CAISESRRMNTEAFF.

The gene calls are TRBV7-8 and TRBJ2-6; possible D gene TRBD1, 6 bases. V gave up 1 base and J gave up 0 bases, with 16 bases separating them. This CDR3 comprises 19 residues. Germline CDR1 and CDR2: SGHVS and FQNEAQ. The CDR3 spells CASSLDRTAFRSGANVLTF. The CDR3 region has the DNA TGTGCCAGCAGCTTAGATAGGACAGCTTTCCGCTCTGGGGCCAACGTCCTGACTTTC.

This chain connects TRBV19 to TRBJ2-1; 10 positions agree with TRBD2. Germline assignment: CDR1 LNHDA and CDR2 SQIVND (reference sequence). J was trimmed by 0 bases and V by 3 bases; bases with no gene match: 2. The length of the CDR3 is 16 residues. The CDR3 DNA sequence: TGTGCCAGTAGTATGGCTAGCGGGAGCTCCTACAATGAGCAGTTCTTC. It specifies CASSMASGSSYNEQFF.

This chain links TRBV7-9 with TRBJ2-2; perhaps TRBD1 as D (6 bases). CDR1 is SEHNR and CDR2 is FQNEAQ in the germline V gene (reference sequence). This CDR3 contains 18 residues. Trimming removed 1 base at V and 0 bases at J, with 15 bases between. CDR3 DNA sequence: TGTGCCAGCAGCTTAGACCCGGGCAGGGGAGCGAACACCGGGGAGCTGTTTTTT. Translating it yields CASSLDPGRGANTGELFF.

The rearrangement joins TRBV18 to TRBJ2-2; TRBD2 matches at 13 bases. The CDR3 is 18 amino acids. With V trimmed by 3 bases and J by 0 bases, 4 bases remained unmatched. Germline V lookup: CDR1 KGHSH, CDR2 LQKENI. CDR3 sequence reads: CASSPPGLAGPNTGELFF. The CDR3 nucleotides read TGTGCCAGCTCACCTCCGGGACTAGCGGGACCGAACACCGGGGAGCTGTTTTTT.

V is TRBV5-1 and J is TRBJ2-1, with 7 bases matching TRBD2. In germline, CDR1 is SGHRS, CDR2 YFSETQ. Trimming at V came to 4 bases and at J to 4 bases, leaving 8 bases not matched to a gene. This CDR3 is 15 amino acids long. CDR3 DNA sequence: TGCGCCAGCAGCGCTTTAGCGGGCGGGTACAATGAGCAGTTCTTC. Protein: CASSALAGGYNEQFF.

This clone was counted a single time. This rearrangement joins TRBV4-2 to TRBJ2-1; the D gene could be TRBD1 or TRBD2 (6 bases each). With 1 base removed from V and 9 bases from J, the gap between germline ends came to 25 bases. CDR1 is LGHNA, CDR2 YNFKEQ, per germline. The length of the CDR3 is 18 residues. For the CDR3, the DNA is TGTGCCAGCAGCCAAGTTAGTCCTAAGAGACCGGGGGCCACTGAGCAGTTCTTC. Amino acids: CASSQVSPKRPGATEQFF.

About this clone itself: The sample has other DNA sequences that encode this CDR3 too. The rearrangement joins TRBV7-2 to TRBJ1-5; D is uncertain. Germline values: CDR1 SGHTA, CDR2 FQGNSA. This CDR3 has 15 amino acids. Trimming cost V 1 base and J 0 bases, with 7 bases left between them. CDR3 amino acids: CASSLVVNSNQPQHF. CDR3 nucleotides: TGTGCCAGCAGCTTAGTTGTCAATAGCAATCAGCCCCAGCATTTT. Full variable domain (rest looked up from reference TRBV7-2 and TRBJ1-5): GAGVSQSPSNKVTEKGKDVELRCDPISGHTALYWYRQSLGQGLEFLIYFQGNSAPDKSGLPSDRFSAERTGGSVSTLTIQRTQQEDSAVYLCASSLVVNSNQPQHFGDGTRLSIL.

The J gene is TRBJ1-6, the V gene TRBV28; D not resolved. V shed 6 bases and J shed 7 bases, with 13 bases lying between them. The CDR3 runs to 14 residues. In germline, CDR1 is MDHEN, CDR2 SYDVKM. The CDR3, as DNA: TGTGCCAGCAGATGGACTGGGATAAATTCACCCCTCCACTTT. Its protein is CASRWTGINSPLHF.